The entry that follows covers one T cell receptor (beta chain) sequence. As yet, its antigen is unknown. CDR1 SEHNR and CDR2 FQNEAQ come from the germline V gene (reference sequence). Trimming removed 5 bases from V and 4 bases from J; junction bases left unmatched: 5. This CDR3 has 14 residues. Roughly 10^5 TCR templates underwent assay in each sample. The data were produced by immunoSEQ multiplex PCR, yet TCRdb's version contains in-frame clones alone and is incomplete. The sample shows over 85,000 clones, around 95% of them seen only once. The sample comes from a study of siplizumab effects on memory and regulatory T cells. Whole-study results and caveats: Proliferating Tregs in siplizumab cultures were never verified as suppressive.

Material: naive CD4+ T cells sorted from blood. The rearrangement joins TRBV7-9 to TRBJ1-5, with 7 bases lining up with TRBD1. The source of this sequence is a human donor in good health. CDR3 in DNA: TGTGCCAGCAGCCAGACAGGGCTAAATCAGCCCCAGCATTTT. Amino acids: CASSQTGLNQPQHF.